Given below is one T cell receptor (beta chain) in context. The antigen is undetermined. These data originate in a study of early T cells in non-severe SARS-CoV-2 infection. Looking at the study overall: The input, bulk RNA from unsorted whole blood, was sequenced, and chains were unpaired. The study's findings and limits: Using VDJdb, the matching emphasized anti-spike CD8 responses while missing private and CD4 specificities.

Attachment of unique molecular identifiers was made to individual cDNA molecules. MiXCR was run by TCRdb on the 5' RACE reads, yielding one entry per CDR3 protein. The profile shows 88,000 or so distinct CDR3 sequences, more than 13% of them singletons. The CDR3 has 14 residues. Trimming shortened V by 4 bases and J by 0 bases, and 9 bases separated the two germline ends. Germline-derived CDR1 and CDR2 are MNHEY and SVGEGT. The J gene is TRBJ1-2, the V gene TRBV6-2 or TRBV6-3; the D gene is possibly TRBD1 (5 bases). The receptor's source is an adult who was a healthcare worker with PCR-confirmed SARS-CoV-2 infection or an uninfected control (not recorded which). Sequencing was carried out using whole blood. DNA of the CDR3: TGTGCCAGCAGTTCCGCAGGGACTAACTATGGCTACACCTTC. As protein: CASSSAGTNYGYTF.